The 8 T cell receptor beta chains below all came from one sample that was sequenced in a study of T cell responses to AZD1222 COVID-19 vaccine. Generated by immunoSEQ multiplex PCR, the TCRdb table keeps only in-frame clones and is missing some. Among around 110,000 clones listed, 87% were seen once. The starting material was peripheral blood, obtained 28 days after the second AZD1222 dose. The source is an adult who received the AZD1222 COVID-19 vaccine.

J is TRBJ2-3 and V is TRBV5-1, with 8 nucleotides matching TRBD2. Trimming at V came to 3 bases and at J to 0 bases, leaving 9 bases not matched to a gene. Germline-derived CDR1 and CDR2 are SGHRS and YFSETQ. The CDR3 contains 17 residues. DNA for the CDR3: TGCGCCAGCAGCTCAACCCCGGGGGGGTTAAGCACAGATACGCAGTATTTT. Amino acid sequence: CASSSTPGGLSTDTQYF.

This chain links TRBV2 with TRBJ2-7; 7 bases map to TRBD2. Germline loops: CDR1 SNHLY, CDR2 FYNNEI. The CDR3 covers 13 residues. V was clipped by 11 bases and J by 0 bases; unmatched bases: 7. The CDR3 sequence: CAGSGASSYEQYF. CDR3 sequence (DNA): TGTGCCGGAAGCGGGGCGAGCTCCTACGAGCAGTACTTC. The whole variable domain, remainder taken from reference TRBV2 and TRBJ2-7, is EPEVTQTPSHQVTQMGQEVILRCVPISNHLYFYWYRQILGQKVEFLVSFYNNEISEKSEIFDDQFSVERPDGSNFTLKIRSTKLEDSAMYFCAGSGASSYEQYFGPGTRLTVT.

This chain connects TRBV9 to TRBJ2-3; 10 nucleotides align to TRBD2. CDR3 size: 15 residues. With V trimmed by 7 bases and J by 7 bases, 12 bases remained unmatched. The germline CDR1 and CDR2 sequences are SGDLS and YYNGEE. The CDR3 protein is CASEKGAGGWNTQYF. The CDR3 DNA follows: TGTGCCAGCGAGAAAGGAGCGGGGGGGTGGAATACGCAGTATTTT.

The J gene is TRBJ2-1, the V gene TRBV27; 7 bases are shared with TRBD1. Looked up from germline, CDR1 is MNHEY and CDR2 is SMNVEV (reference sequence). V lost 2 bases, J lost 4 bases, and 2 bases stayed unmatched. The CDR3 covers 14 residues. The CDR3 region is CASSLRQGYNEQFF. The DNA of the CDR3 is TGTGCCAGCAGTTTAAGACAGGGTTACAATGAGCAGTTCTTC.

The rearrangement joins TRBV30 to TRBJ1-3; D remains ambiguous. Germline-derived CDR1 and CDR2 are GTSNPN and SVGIG (reference sequence). V lost 2 bases and J lost 4, with 9 bases in between. This CDR3 comprises 13 residues. CDR3 nucleotide sequence: TGTGCCTGGAGTAGGCAGTCAGGAAACACCATATATTTT. Protein: CAWSRQSGNTIYF.

The CDR3 DNA follows: TGTGCCAGCAGCTTAGCCTCGAGGGGACGAGGCAATCAGCCCCAGCATTTT. It translates to CASSLASRGRGNQPQHF. The chain is built from TRBV7-2 and TRBJ1-5, with D tentatively TRBD1 (5 bases). CDR3 length: 17 amino acids. Germline CDR1 SGHTA, CDR2 FQGNSA. V gave up 0 bases and J gave up 2 bases, with 14 bases separating them.

J is TRBJ1-5 and V is TRBV7-9; 7 nucleotides agree with TRBD1. Germline V gene lookup returns CDR1 SEHNR and CDR2 FQNEAQ (reference sequence). The CDR3 is 16 residues long. V lost 2 bases and J lost 2; bases outside the gene matches: 6. CDR3 sequence (DNA): TGTGCCAGCAGCTTAAGTAGAGACAGGGGCAATCAGCCCCAGCATTTT. Protein product: CASSLSRDRGNQPQHF. Combining the CDR3 with reference TRBV7-9 and TRBJ1-5 gives the whole variable domain DTGVSQNPRHKITKRGQNVTFRCDPISEHNRLYWYRQTLGQGPEFLTYFQNEAQLEKSRLLSDRFSAERPKGSFSTLEIQRTEQGDSAMYLCASSLSRDRGNQPQHFGDGTRLSIL.

J is TRBJ2-1 and V is TRBV7-9; the match to TRBD1 covers 7 bases. Looked up from germline, CDR1 is SEHNR and CDR2 is FQNEAQ (reference sequence). Losses at the gene ends were 5 bases for V and 0 bases for J; bases not matched to a gene: 10. The CDR3 has 17 residues. The CDR3 loop is CASSRATGAPSYNEQFF. The CDR3, as DNA: TGTGCCAGCAGCCGAGCTACAGGGGCCCCCTCCTACAATGAGCAGTTCTTC.